The table lists the clone carrying this TCR beta chain with many counts. This entry comes from a study of Graves' ophthalmopathy and Graves' hyperthyroidism. Germline V gene sequence: CDR1 MGHRA, CDR2 YSYEKL. V lost 1 base and J lost 3; bases outside the gene matches: 10. The CDR3 is 17 residues long. From RNA, the CDR3 regions of TCR beta chains were amplified and sequenced. RT-PCR was first run with HTBI primers, then multiplex PCR in a second round. TCRdb re-derived calls from the multiplex PCR reads in MiXCR, one entry per CDR3 protein. The sample includes about 210,000 distinct CDR3 sequences, over 25% seen only once; the top ten take approximately 9%.

The sequence came from a man between 45 and 60 years old with Graves' ophthalmopathy. Sequencing input: peripheral blood. The chain joins TRBV4-1 to TRBJ2-7; the match to TRBD2 covers 9 bases. CDR3 nucleotides: TGCGCCAGCAGCCAAGCCCACACCGGGACTAGCTTCTACGAGCAGTACTTC. The encoded protein is CASSQAHTGTSFYEQYF.